This is a list of T cell receptor beta chains from one sample in a study of blood T cells in healthy people across ages. TCRdb processed the 5' RACE reads anew with MiXCR; each CDR3 protein has one entry. There are 660,000 or so distinct CDR3 sequences in the sample; 45% to 65% occur only once, and roughly 34% lies in the top ten. Input material: blood. These receptors came from a man in his fifties or sixties in good health. The CDR3 runs from the conserved cysteine through the conserved F or W.

v_call: TRBV7-9; j_call: TRBJ1-4; cdr3_aa: CASSLEGGREKLFF
v_call: TRBV3-1; j_call: TRBJ1-6; cdr3_aa: CASSHDGVPPLHF
v_call: TRBV7-2; j_call: TRBJ2-1; cdr3_aa: CASSLDAAVEYNEQFF
v_call: TRBV5-5; j_call: TRBJ2-6; cdr3_aa: CASSSAGSGANVLTF
v_call: TRBV28; j_call: TRBJ1-1; cdr3_aa: CASTPRGSRTEAFF
v_call: TRBV18; j_call: TRBJ2-1; cdr3_aa: CASSPTAGGYNGQFF
v_call: TRBV6-1; j_call: TRBJ2-4; cdr3_aa: CASSESVTGGKNIQYF
v_call: TRBV10-2; j_call: TRBJ1-4; cdr3_aa: CASSETVGGNEKLFF
v_call: TRBV5-1; j_call: TRBJ1-1; cdr3_aa: CASSFSQGGTNTEAFF
v_call: TRBV20-1; j_call: TRBJ1-2; cdr3_aa: CSPEENGYTF
v_call: TRBV28; j_call: TRBJ2-7; cdr3_aa: CASGQRVVGRYEQYF
v_call: TRBV20-1; j_call: TRBJ2-2; cdr3_aa: CSARDPRTSGSTGELFF
v_call: TRBV7-9; j_call: TRBJ1-1; cdr3_aa: CASSSQGEGTEAFF
v_call: TRBV2; j_call: TRBJ1-6; cdr3_aa: CASSTQTGLVPLHF
v_call: TRBV6-5; j_call: TRBJ1-2; cdr3_aa: CASRQDRALYGYTF
v_call: TRBV7-2; j_call: TRBJ2-7; cdr3_aa: CASSSFGGSLGEQYF